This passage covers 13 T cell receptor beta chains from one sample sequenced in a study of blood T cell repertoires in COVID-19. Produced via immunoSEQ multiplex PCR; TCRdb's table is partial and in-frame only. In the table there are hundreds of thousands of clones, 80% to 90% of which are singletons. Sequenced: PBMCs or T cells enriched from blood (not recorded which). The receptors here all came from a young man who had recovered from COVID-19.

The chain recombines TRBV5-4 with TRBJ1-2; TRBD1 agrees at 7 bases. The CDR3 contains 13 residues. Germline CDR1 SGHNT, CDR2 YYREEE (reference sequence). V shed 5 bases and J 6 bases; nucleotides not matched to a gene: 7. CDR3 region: CASSFTGEDGYTF. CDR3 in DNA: TGTGCCAGCAGTTTCACAGGGGAGGATGGCTACACCTTC.

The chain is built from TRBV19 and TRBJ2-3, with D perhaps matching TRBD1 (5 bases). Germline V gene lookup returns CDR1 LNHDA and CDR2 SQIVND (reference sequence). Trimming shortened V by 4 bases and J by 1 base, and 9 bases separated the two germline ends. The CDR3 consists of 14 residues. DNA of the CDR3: TGTGCCAGTAGTACACAGGATCGCACAGATACGCAGTATTTT. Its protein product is CASSTQDRTDTQYF.

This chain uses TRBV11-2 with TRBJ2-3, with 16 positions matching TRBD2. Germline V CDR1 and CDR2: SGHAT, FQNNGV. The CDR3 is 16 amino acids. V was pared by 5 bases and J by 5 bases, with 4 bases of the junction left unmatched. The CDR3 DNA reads TGTGCCAGCAGCCCGGGACTAGCGGGAGGGTTAGATACGCAGTATTTT. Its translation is CASSPGLAGGLDTQYF.

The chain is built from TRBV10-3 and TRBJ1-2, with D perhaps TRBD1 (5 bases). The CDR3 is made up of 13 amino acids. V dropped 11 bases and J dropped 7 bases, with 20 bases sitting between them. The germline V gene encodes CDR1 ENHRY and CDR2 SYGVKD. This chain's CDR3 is CAPPEPGMGGYTF. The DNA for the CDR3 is TGTGCCCCCCCTGAGCCAGGGATGGGTGGCTACACCTTC.

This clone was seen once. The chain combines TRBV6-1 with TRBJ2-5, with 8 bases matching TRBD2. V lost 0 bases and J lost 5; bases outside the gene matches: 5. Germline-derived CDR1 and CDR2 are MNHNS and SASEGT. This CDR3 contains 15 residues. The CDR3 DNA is TGTGCCAGCAGTGAAGCGCTCGGGGGGGTCGAGACCCAGTACTTC. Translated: CASSEALGGVETQYF.

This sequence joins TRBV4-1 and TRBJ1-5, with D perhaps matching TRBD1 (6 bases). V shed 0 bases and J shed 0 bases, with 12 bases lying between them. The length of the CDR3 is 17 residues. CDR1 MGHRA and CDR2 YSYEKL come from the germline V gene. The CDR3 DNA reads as TGCGCCAGCAGCCAAGAGCAGGGGAGGGCTAGCAATCAGCCCCAGCATTTT. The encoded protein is CASSQEQGRASNQPQHF.

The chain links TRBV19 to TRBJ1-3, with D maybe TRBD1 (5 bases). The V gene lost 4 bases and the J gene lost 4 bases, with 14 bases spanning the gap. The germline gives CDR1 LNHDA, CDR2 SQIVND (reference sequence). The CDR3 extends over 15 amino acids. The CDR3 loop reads CASSTLRGVGNTIYF. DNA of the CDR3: TGTGCCAGTAGTACCCTCCGGGGGGTCGGAAACACCATATATTTT.

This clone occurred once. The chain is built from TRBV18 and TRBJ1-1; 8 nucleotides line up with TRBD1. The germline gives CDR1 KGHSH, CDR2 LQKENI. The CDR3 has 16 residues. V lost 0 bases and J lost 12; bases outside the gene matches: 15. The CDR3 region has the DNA TGTGCCAGCTCACCACCCGTGACAGGGGCTGCAGCCGGATCTTTCTTT. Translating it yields CASSPPVTGAAAGSFF.

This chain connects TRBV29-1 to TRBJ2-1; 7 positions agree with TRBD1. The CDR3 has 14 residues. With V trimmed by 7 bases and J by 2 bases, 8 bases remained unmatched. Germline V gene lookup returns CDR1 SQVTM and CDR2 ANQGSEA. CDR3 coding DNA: TGCAGCGCCCCCGACAGGGAAGCCTACAATGAGCAGTTCTTC. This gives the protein CSAPDREAYNEQFF.

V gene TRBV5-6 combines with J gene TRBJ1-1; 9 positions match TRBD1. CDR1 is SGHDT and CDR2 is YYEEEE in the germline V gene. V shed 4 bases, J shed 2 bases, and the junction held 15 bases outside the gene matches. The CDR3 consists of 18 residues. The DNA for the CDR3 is TGTGCCAGCAGCATCTGGTATGGGACAGGGCGGTCCAACACTGAAGCTTTCTTT. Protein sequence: CASSIWYGTGRSNTEAFF.

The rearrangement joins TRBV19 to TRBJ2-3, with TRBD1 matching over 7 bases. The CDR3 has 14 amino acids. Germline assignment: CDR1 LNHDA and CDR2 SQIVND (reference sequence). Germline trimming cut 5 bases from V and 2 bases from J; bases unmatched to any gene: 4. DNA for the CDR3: TGTGCCAGTAGTTTGACAGGGAACACAGATACGCAGTATTTT. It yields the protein CASSLTGNTDTQYF.

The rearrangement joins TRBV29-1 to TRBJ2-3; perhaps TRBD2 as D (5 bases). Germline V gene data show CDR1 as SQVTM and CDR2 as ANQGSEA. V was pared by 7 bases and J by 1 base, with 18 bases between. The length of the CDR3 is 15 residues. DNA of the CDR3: TGCAGCGGCGGTTCGGGGTTGAGCGGCACAGATACGCAGTATTTT. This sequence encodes CSGGSGLSGTDTQYF.

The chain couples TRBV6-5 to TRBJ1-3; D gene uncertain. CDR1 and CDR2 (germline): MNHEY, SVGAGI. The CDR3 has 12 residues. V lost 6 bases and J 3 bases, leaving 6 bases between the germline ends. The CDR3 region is CASRSSGNTIYF. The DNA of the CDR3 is TGTGCCAGCAGGTCCAGTGGAAACACCATATATTTT.